The 20 T cell receptor beta chains reported below all come from one sample, sequenced in a study of PD-1 blockade in mismatch repair-deficient tumors. TCRdb's table, derived via immunoSEQ multiplex PCR, lists solely in-frame clones and lacks some. Of some 120,000 clones listed, roughly 86% were seen once; the top ten hold approximately 15%. The sequences come from peripheral blood, collected 44 weeks after starting pembrolizumab. The receptors here all came from an adult with mismatch repair-deficient cancer.

Turning to this clone: The sample contains more than one DNA sequence encoding this CDR3. This chain uses TRBV7-9 with TRBJ2-7; 7 nucleotides line up with TRBD1. Germline-derived CDR1 and CDR2 are SEHNR and FQNEAQ (reference sequence). The CDR3 runs 16 residues. Unmatched junction bases numbered 12, after V lost 5 bases and J lost 2 bases. In nucleotides, the CDR3 is TGTGCCAGCAGCGGGCTCTCCGGAACAGGGGCCTACGAGCAGTACTTC. As protein: CASSGLSGTGAYEQYF.

J is TRBJ1-3 and V is TRBV5-6; D is unresolved. Trimming pared 1 base from V and 0 bases from J, leaving 8 bases between. The CDR3 has 15 residues. Germline V gene data show CDR1 as SGHDT and CDR2 as YYEEEE. The CDR3 bases are TGTGCCAGCAGCTTGTGGGGAGGCTCTGGAAACACCATATATTTT. It encodes CASSLWGGSGNTIYF.

The chain combines TRBV29-1 with TRBJ2-5, with TRBD2 as a possible D gene (7 bases). V lost 0 bases and J lost 7, with 12 bases in between. From germline, CDR1 is SQVTM and CDR2 ANQGSEA. The CDR3 length is 13 residues. CDR3 sequence reads: CSVEEGGGGTQYF. CDR3 DNA: TGCAGCGTTGAAGAAGGGGGGGGTGGGACCCAGTACTTC.

The rearrangement links TRBV6-5 to TRBJ2-7; tentative D call: TRBD2 (6 bases). The CDR3 totals 15 residues. Looked up from germline, CDR1 is MNHEY and CDR2 is SVGAGI. Trimming cost V 2 bases and J 2 bases, with 13 bases left between them. Here the CDR3 DNA reads TGTGCCAGCAGTTACGGATCGGGAGAGGCCTACGAGCAGTACTTC. Translation: CASSYGSGEAYEQYF.

The rearrangement links TRBV7-2 to TRBJ2-1; a weak D match, TRBD2 (5 bases). Trimming removed 3 bases at V and 9 bases at J, with 15 bases between. The CDR3 length is 14 residues. Germline V gives CDR1 SGHTA, CDR2 FQGNSA. The CDR3 loop is CASSFVGRGGEQFF. In DNA, the CDR3 is TGTGCCAGCAGCTTCGTTGGTCGGGGTGGTGAGCAGTTCTTC.

The chain carries TRBV7-8 and TRBJ2-7, with 14 nucleotides matching TRBD2. Germline CDR1 SGHVS, CDR2 FQNEAQ. CDR3 size: 20 residues. After removal of 1 base from V and 3 bases from J, the junction contained 14 bases not matched to a gene. This chain's CDR3 is CASSLDLGTSGSSGVYEQYF. The CDR3 DNA follows: TGTGCCAGCAGCTTAGACCTTGGGACTAGCGGGAGTAGTGGGGTCTACGAGCAGTACTTC.

J is TRBJ2-6 and V is TRBV5-1, with D maybe TRBD1 (6 bases). V lost 3 bases to trimming and J lost 0 bases, with 13 bases between them. Looked up from germline, CDR1 is SGHRS and CDR2 is YFSETQ. CDR3 length: 17 residues. CDR3 in amino acids: CASSSSTGFSGANVLTF. CDR3 coding DNA: TGCGCCAGCAGCTCGTCGACAGGCTTCTCTGGGGCCAACGTCCTGACTTTC.

Of note for this clone: The sample has other DNA sequences that encode this CDR3 too. This sequence joins TRBV7-9 and TRBJ2-7, with D hard to call. V dropped 1 base and J dropped 4 bases, with 5 bases sitting between them. The CDR3 spans 12 residues. Per the germline V gene, CDR1 is SEHNR and CDR2 is FQNEAQ (reference sequence). As DNA, the CDR3 is TGTGCCAGCAGCTTAGGGGCTTACGAGCAGTACTTC. As protein: CASSLGAYEQYF.

This clone was counted a single time. The chain joins TRBV6-6 to TRBJ2-7, with unresolved D. V dropped 2 bases and J dropped 4 bases, with 9 bases sitting between them. CDR3 length: 13 residues. The germline gives CDR1 MNHNY, CDR2 SVGAGI (reference sequence). The CDR3 region has the DNA TGTGCCAGCAGTTACGCGTCGGGTTACGAGCAGTACTTC. This codes for CASSYASGYEQYF.

The chain employs TRBV30 and TRBJ2-7, with TRBD1 matching 10 bases. CDR3 length: 15 amino acids. Germline V gene lookup returns CDR1 GTSNPN and CDR2 SVGIG (reference sequence). The V gene end was trimmed by 4 bases and the J gene end by 4 bases; junction bases not matched to a gene: 10. The CDR3 here is CAWIGGTGERYEQYF. The CDR3 DNA sequence: TGTGCCTGGATAGGGGGGACAGGGGAACGGTACGAGCAGTACTTC.

The J gene is TRBJ1-5, the V gene TRBV29-1, with D tentatively TRBD1 (5 bases). Germline V gene data show CDR1 as SQVTM and CDR2 as ANQGSEA. Trimming took 4 bases from V and 2 from J, leaving 9 bases between them. The CDR3 runs 13 residues. In DNA form, the CDR3 reads TGCAGCGTTGTAGTAGGGGGCAATCAGCCCCAGCATTTT. As protein: CSVVVGGNQPQHF.

This sequence joins TRBV10-3 and TRBJ2-1; 10 bases align to TRBD2. J was trimmed by 3 bases and V by 0 bases; bases with no gene match: 8. Germline CDR1 and CDR2: ENHRY and SYGVKD. There are 18 residues in the CDR3. The CDR3 protein is CAISESFPSGRYYNEQFF. CDR3 nucleotide sequence: TGTGCCATCAGTGAGTCGTTTCCTAGCGGGAGATACTACAATGAGCAGTTCTTC.

The gene calls are TRBV6-6 and TRBJ2-3, with TRBD1 matching over 9 bases. Per the germline V gene, CDR1 is MNHNY and CDR2 is SVGAGI (reference sequence). This CDR3 comprises 16 residues. V trimming: 7 bases; J trimming: 2 bases; junction bases outside the gene matches: 10. The CDR3 loop is CASIQVGTGNTDTQYF. CDR3 coding DNA: TGTGCCAGCATCCAGGTTGGGACAGGGAACACAGATACGCAGTATTTT.

The J gene is TRBJ1-2, the V gene TRBV5-6; D uncertain. V was pared by 0 bases and J by 8 bases, with 8 bases between. CDR3 length: 12 residues. The germline V gene encodes CDR1 SGHDT and CDR2 YYEEEE. CDR3 nucleotide sequence: TGTGCCAGCAGCTTGGGGCCCGGGGGCTACACCTTC. Its protein product is CASSLGPGGYTF.

This chain links TRBV4-1 with TRBJ1-4; D may be TRBD1 (6 bases). The CDR3 is made up of 15 amino acids. V lost 1 base to trimming and J lost 5 bases, with 11 bases between them. CDR1 is MGHRA, CDR2 YSYEKL, per germline. In DNA form, the CDR3 reads TGCGCCAGCAGCCAAGTGGACAGAGACAATGAAAAACTGTTTTTT. It is translated as CASSQVDRDNEKLFF.

The chain joins TRBV4-3 to TRBJ2-7; D unclear. The CDR3 is made up of 15 amino acids. The germline gives CDR1 LGHNA, CDR2 YSLEER. Trimming cost V 2 bases and J 4 bases, with 15 bases left between them. The DNA for the CDR3 is TGCGCCAGCAGCCAATCAGCCTTCTCGGTATACGAGCAGTACTTC. It specifies CASSQSAFSVYEQYF.

The rearrangement joins TRBV4-1 to TRBJ2-1; D is unclear. In germline, CDR1 is MGHRA, CDR2 YSYEKL. CDR3 size: 16 residues. V was trimmed by 0 bases and J by 0 bases, leaving 9 bases between them. CDR3 sequence reads: CASSQDPRSSYNEQFF. DNA of the CDR3: TGCGCCAGCAGCCAAGACCCCCGGAGCTCCTACAATGAGCAGTTCTTC.

CDR3 loop: CASSRYSSGVRVYEQYF. CDR3 in DNA: TGTGCCAGCAGCCGATATTCTAGCGGAGTTAGAGTCTACGAGCAGTACTTC. V and J are TRBV14 and TRBJ2-7; TRBD2 matches at 7 bases. CDR3 length equals 17 residues. Trimming at V came to 4 bases and at J to 3 bases, leaving 15 bases not matched to a gene. CDR1 and CDR2 from the germline V gene are SGHDN and FVKESK.

Remarks on this clone: Other nucleotide sequences from this sample produce the same CDR3. The J gene is TRBJ2-7, the V gene TRBV9, with 11 nucleotides matching TRBD2. The CDR3 spans 15 residues. Trimming took 0 bases from V and 3 from J; bases not matched to a gene: 2. Germline V gene sequence: CDR1 SGDLS, CDR2 YYNGEE. CDR3 sequence (DNA): TGTGCCAGCAGCGTAGGTACTAGCGGGAGCTACGAGCAGTACTTC. The encoded protein is CASSVGTSGSYEQYF.

CDR3 region: CASSLGELAKNIQYF. CDR3 DNA: TGTGCCAGCAGCTTAGGTGAACTAGCCAAAAACATTCAGTACTTC. The rearrangement uses TRBV13 and TRBJ2-4; D remains unclear. This CDR3 contains 15 residues. Per germline, CDR1 PRHDT and CDR2 FYEKMQ (reference sequence). Trimming pared 0 bases from V and 0 bases from J, leaving 6 bases between.